The rows below give T cell receptor beta chains drawn from one sample of a study of T cell changes during pregnancy in multiple sclerosis. Assay used: immunoSEQ multiplex PCR; TCRdb lists only in-frame clones, some missing. The sample shows 28,000 or so clones, 85% to 90% of them seen only once. The starting material was CD4+ T cells from peripheral blood mononuclear cells, obtained in the first trimester of pregnancy. Receptors originate from a female donor in good health, enrolled as a control in a pregnancy study. Each CDR3 is given with its conserved first and last residue.

v_call	j_call	cdr3_length	cdr3_aa
TRBV5-1	TRBJ1-2	15	CASSLEGNQGYGYTF
TRBV5-1	.	13	CASSLQDSYEQYF
TRBV5-1	TRBJ2-7	15	CASSLGQGGTYEQYF
TRBV10-3	TRBJ1-1	15	CAISPNPTVNTEAFF
TRBV6-1	TRBJ2-7	15	CASITTGGGKWEQYF
TRBV15	TRBJ2-3	17	CATSRDLMGSGGVTQYF
TRBV11-3	TRBJ2-5	18	CASSLGVSGDHDEETQYF
TRBV15	TRBJ2-7	14	CATSRDTPPREQYF
TRBV6-6	.	14	CASSYGTGNYEQYF
TRBV5-4	TRBJ2-3	15	CASSAGAGSTDTQYF
TRBV2	TRBJ1-2	14	CASSVLSGGYGYTF
TRBV7-8	TRBJ2-1	15	CASSLISQSYNEQFF
TRBV4-1	TRBJ2-3	15	CASSQQWTSTDTQYF
TRBV14	TRBJ2-3	14	CASSLRLAGATQYF
TRBV19	TRBJ1-2	15	CASTDGDRVVHGYTF
TRBV5-6	TRBJ1-2	15	CASSRSLTGDYGYTF
TRBV6-6	TRBJ2-7	15	CASSLPRGSSYEQYF
TRBV7-3	TRBJ1-2	14	CASSVGRGRGGYTF
TRBV30	TRBJ2-5	13	CAWSVRGRETQYF
TRBV30	TRBJ2-7	15	CAWSPDRGRGYEQYF
TRBV18	TRBJ2-2	15	CASSPGQIGTGELFF
TRBV7-2	TRBJ1-4	15	CASSLSGTGDEKLFF
TRBV6-5	TRBJ2-7	15	CASSYSMGRGYEQYF
TRBV5-5	TRBJ1-4	14	CASSLDHGFEKLFF
TRBV7-2	TRBJ2-2	14	CASSLLSNTGELFF
TRBV19	TRBJ1-3	15	CASSPYGVAGNTIYF
TRBV9	TRBJ2-3	15	CASSGRDRRTDTQYF
TRBV27	TRBJ1-5	17	CASSQKGDRLVRQPQHF
TRBV5-1	TRBJ2-3	13	CASSRRSTDTQYF
TRBV15	TRBJ1-5	16	CATSRDGRSGNQPQHF
TRBV5-1	TRBJ2-6	16	CASSFLAGTGANVLTF
TRBV5-1	TRBJ1-1	13	CASSSRGNTEAFF
TRBV29-1	TRBJ2-7	13	CSVATGTGDEQYF
TRBV5-1	TRBJ1-5	16	CASSPSPDRGIQPQHF
TRBV30	TRBJ2-1	16	CAWSVGSSGGLNEQFF
TRBV6-1	TRBJ1-5	13	CASSQRSNQPQHF
TRBV7-3	TRBJ1-1	15	CASSLSGTDNTEAFF
TRBV30	TRBJ1-5	18	CAWSGGRGGRQRNQPQHF
TRBV5-5	TRBJ2-7	15	CASSLLSSGGYEQYF
TRBV9	TRBJ1-5	15	CASSVGGGHNQPQHF
TRBV6-5	TRBJ1-5	13	CASSAGVNQPQHF
TRBV7-2	TRBJ1-3	15	CASSTVDSSGNTIYF
TRBV18	TRBJ1-5	16	CASSRREEGGGQPQHF
TRBV27	TRBJ1-2	16	CASSLKPTGTKNGYTF
TRBV7-3	TRBJ2-1	14	CASSLAGGHNEQFF
TRBV7-9	TRBJ1-2	13	CASSLGTYYGYTF
TRBV15	TRBJ1-2	15	CATSSRWLVDYGYTF
TRBV7-9	TRBJ2-1	15	CASSARGGSYNEQFF
TRBV7-9	TRBJ1-5	16	CASSLGVQGYNQPQHF